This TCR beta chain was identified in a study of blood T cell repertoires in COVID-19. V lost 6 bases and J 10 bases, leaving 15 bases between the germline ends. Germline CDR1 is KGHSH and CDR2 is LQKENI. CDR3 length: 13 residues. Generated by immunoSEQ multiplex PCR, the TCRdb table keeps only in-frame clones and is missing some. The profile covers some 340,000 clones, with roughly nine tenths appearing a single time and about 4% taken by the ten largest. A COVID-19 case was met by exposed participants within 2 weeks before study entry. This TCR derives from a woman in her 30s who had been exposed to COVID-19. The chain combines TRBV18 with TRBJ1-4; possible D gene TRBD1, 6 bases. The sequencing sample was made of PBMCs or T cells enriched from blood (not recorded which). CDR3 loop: CASSGDTPVKLFF. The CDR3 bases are TGTGCCAGCTCCGGGGACACCCCGGTAAAACTGTTTTTT.